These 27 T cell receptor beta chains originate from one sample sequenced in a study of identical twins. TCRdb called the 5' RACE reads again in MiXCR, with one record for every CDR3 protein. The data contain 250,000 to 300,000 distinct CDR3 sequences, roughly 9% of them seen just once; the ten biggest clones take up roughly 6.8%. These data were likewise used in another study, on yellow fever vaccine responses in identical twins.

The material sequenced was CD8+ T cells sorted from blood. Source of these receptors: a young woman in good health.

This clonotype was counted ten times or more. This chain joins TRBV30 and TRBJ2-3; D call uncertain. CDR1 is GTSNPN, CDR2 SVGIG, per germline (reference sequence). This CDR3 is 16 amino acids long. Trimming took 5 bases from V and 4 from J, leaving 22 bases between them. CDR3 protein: CAWVHHPGDGADTQYF. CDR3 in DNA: TGTGCCTGGGTCCACCATCCTGGAGATGGCGCAGATACGCAGTATTTT.

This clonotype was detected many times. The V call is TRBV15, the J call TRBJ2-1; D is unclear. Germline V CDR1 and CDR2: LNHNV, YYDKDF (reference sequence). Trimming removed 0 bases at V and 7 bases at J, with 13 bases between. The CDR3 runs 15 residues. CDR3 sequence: CATSRDQTKPNEQFF. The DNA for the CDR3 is TGTGCCACCAGCAGAGACCAGACAAAGCCTAATGAGCAGTTCTTC. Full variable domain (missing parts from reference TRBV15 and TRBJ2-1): DAMVIQNPRYQVTQFGKPVTLSCSQTLNHNVMYWYQQKSSQAPKLLFHYYDKDFNNEADTPDNFQSRRPNTSFCFLDIRSPGLGDTAMYLCATSRDQTKPNEQFFGPGTRLTVL.

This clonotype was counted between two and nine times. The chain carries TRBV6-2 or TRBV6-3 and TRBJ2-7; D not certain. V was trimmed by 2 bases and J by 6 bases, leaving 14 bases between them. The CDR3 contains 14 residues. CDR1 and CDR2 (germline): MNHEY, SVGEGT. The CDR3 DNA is TGTGCCAGCAGTTACCCAGATGGGTGGGGCGAGCAGTACTTC. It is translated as CASSYPDGWGEQYF.

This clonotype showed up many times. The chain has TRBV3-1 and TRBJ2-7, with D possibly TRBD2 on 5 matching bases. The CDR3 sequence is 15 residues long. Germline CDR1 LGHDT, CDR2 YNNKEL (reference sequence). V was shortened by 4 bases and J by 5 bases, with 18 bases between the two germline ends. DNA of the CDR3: TGTGCCAGCAGCCTCCAAGGAGGAAGTTGGGACGAGCAGTACTTC. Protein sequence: CASSLQGGSWDEQYF.

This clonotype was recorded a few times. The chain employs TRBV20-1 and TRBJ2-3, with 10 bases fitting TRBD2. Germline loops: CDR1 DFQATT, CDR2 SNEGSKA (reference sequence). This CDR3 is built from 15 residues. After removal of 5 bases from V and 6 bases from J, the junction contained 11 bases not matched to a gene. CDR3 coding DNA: TGCAGTGCTGGAGGACTAGCGGAATTTTGGGATACGCAGTATTTT. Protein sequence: CSAGGLAEFWDTQYF.

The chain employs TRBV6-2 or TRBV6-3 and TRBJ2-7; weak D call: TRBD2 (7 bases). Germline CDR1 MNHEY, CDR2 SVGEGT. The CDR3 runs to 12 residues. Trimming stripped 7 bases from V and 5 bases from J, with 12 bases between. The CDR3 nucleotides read TGTGCCAGCATCTCGGGGGGCGACGAGCAGTACTTC. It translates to CASISGGDEQYF.

CDR3 region: CSAMERARGNQPQHF. CDR3 DNA: TGCAGTGCTATGGAGAGGGCACGTGGCAATCAGCCCCAGCATTTT. The rearrangement uses TRBV20-1 and TRBJ1-5; no definite D call. Trimming took 4 bases from V and 2 from J, leaving 15 bases between them. CDR1 is DFQATT, CDR2 SNEGSKA, per germline (reference sequence). The CDR3 runs 15 residues.

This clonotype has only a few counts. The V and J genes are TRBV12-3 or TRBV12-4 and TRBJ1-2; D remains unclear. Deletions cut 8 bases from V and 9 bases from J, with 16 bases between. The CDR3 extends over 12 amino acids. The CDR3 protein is CASGRAAGRYTF. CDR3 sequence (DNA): TGTGCCAGCGGGAGGGCAGCAGGACGCTACACCTTC.

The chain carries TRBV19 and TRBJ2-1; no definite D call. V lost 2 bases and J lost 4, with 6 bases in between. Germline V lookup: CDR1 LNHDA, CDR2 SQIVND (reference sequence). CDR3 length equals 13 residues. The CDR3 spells CASSIQAYNEQFF. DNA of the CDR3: TGTGCCAGTAGTATACAGGCTTACAATGAGCAGTTCTTC.

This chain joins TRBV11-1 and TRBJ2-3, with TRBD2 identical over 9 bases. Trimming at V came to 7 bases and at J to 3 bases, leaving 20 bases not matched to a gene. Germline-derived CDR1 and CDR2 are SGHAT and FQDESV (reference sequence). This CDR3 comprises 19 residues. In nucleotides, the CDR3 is TGTGCCAGCACCCCCCAGGTGGTAGCGGGAGATCGACGTACAGATACGCAGTATTTT. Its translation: CASTPQVVAGDRRTDTQYF.

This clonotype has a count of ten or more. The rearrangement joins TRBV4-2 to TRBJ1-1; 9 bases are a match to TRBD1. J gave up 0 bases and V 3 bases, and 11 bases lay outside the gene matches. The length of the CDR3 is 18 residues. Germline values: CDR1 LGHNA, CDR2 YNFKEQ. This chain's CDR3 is CASSHERGQGLMNTEAFF. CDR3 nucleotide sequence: TGTGCCAGCAGCCATGAACGAGGACAGGGGTTAATGAACACTGAAGCTTTCTTT.

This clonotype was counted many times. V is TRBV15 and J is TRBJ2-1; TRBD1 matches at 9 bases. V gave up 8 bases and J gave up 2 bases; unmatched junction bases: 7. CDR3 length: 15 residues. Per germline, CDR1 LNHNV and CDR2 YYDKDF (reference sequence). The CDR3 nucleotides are TGTGCCACCGCCTGGGACAGGGATGCCTACAATGAGCAGTTCTTC. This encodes CATAWDRDAYNEQFF.

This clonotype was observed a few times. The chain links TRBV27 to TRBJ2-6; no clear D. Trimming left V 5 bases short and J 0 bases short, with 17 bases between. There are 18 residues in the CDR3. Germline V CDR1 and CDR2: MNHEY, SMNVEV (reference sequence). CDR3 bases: TGTGCCAGCAGTACCCAACGTCCGGACGACTCTGGGGCCAACGTCCTGACTTTC. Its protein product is CASSTQRPDDSGANVLTF.

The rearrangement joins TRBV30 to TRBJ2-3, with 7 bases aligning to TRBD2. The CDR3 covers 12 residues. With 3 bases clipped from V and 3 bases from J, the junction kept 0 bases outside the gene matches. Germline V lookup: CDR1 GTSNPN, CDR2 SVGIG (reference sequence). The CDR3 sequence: CAWSGGTDTQYF. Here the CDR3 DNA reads TGTGCCTGGAGCGGGGGGACAGATACGCAGTATTTT.

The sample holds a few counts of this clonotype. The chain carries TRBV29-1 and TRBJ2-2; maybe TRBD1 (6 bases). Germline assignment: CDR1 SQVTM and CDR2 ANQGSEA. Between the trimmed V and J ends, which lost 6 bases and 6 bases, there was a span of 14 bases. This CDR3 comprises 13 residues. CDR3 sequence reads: CSVGQRSAGELFF. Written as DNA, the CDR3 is TGCAGCGTCGGACAGAGATCTGCCGGGGAGCTGTTTTTT.

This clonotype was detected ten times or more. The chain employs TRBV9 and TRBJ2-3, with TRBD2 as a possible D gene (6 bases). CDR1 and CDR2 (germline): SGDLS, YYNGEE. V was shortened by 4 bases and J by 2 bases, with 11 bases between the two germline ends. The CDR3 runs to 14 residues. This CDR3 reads CASSTGLTTDTQYF. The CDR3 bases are TGTGCCAGCAGCACTGGACTAACCACAGATACGCAGTATTTT.

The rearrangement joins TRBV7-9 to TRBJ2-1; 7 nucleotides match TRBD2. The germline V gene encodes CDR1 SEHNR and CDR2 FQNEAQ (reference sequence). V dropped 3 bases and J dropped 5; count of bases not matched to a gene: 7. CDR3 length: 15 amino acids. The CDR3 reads CASSLVASGDNEQFF. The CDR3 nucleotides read TGTGCCAGCAGCTTGGTGGCTAGCGGAGACAATGAGCAGTTCTTC.

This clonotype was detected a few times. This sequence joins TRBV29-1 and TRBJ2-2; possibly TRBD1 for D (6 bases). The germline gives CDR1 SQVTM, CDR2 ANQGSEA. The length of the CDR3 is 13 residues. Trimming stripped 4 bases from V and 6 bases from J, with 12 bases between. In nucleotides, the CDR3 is TGCAGCGTTGGGGACACTTTGGCCGGGGAGCTGTTTTTT. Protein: CSVGDTLAGELFF.

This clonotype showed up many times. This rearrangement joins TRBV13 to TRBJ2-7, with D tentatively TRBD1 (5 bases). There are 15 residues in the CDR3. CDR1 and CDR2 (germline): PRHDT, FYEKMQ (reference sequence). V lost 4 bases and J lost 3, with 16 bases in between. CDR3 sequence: CASSSLQGTFYEQYF. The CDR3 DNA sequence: TGTGCCAGCAGCTCACTCCAGGGTACATTCTACGAGCAGTACTTC.

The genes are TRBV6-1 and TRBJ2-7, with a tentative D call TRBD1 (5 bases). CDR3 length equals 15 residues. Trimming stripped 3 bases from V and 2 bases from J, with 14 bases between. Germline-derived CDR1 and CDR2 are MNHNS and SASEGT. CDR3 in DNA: TGTGCCAGCAGTGATCCCCTCACAGGTCCCTACGAGCAGTACTTC. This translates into CASSDPLTGPYEQYF.

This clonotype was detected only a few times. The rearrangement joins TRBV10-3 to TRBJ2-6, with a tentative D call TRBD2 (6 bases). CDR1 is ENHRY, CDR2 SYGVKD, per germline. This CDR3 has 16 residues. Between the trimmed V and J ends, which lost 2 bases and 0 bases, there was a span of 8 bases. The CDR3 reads CAISEMGGSGANVLTF. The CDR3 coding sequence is TGTGCCATCAGTGAGATGGGGGGCTCTGGGGCCAACGTCCTGACTTTC.

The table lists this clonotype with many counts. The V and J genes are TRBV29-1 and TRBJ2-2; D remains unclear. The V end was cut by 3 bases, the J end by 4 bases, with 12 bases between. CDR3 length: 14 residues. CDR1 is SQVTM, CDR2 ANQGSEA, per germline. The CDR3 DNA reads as TGCAGCGTTGACTGGGGAATCGGCACCGGGGAGCTGTTTTTT. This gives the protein CSVDWGIGTGELFF.

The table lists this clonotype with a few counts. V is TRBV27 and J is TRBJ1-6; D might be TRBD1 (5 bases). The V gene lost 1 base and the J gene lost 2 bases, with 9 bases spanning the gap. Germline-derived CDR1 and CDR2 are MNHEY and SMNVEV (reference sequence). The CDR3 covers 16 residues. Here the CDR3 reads CASSLLGDPYNSPLHF. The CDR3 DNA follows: TGTGCCAGCAGTTTATTGGGGGACCCCTATAATTCACCCCTCCACTTT.

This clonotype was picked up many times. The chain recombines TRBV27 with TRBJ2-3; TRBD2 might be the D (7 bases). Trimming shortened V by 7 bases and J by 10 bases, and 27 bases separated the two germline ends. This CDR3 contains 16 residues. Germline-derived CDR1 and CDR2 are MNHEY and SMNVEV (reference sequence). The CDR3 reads CASMTGPGDYIEAQYF. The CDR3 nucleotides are TGTGCCAGCATGACCGGACCAGGGGACTATATAGAGGCGCAGTATTTT.

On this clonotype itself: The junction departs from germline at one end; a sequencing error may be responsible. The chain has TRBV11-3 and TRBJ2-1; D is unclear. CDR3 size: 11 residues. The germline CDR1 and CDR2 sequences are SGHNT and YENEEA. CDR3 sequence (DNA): TGTGCCAGCAGCTTAGACGGTGAGCAGTGCTTC. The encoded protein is CASSLDGEQCF.

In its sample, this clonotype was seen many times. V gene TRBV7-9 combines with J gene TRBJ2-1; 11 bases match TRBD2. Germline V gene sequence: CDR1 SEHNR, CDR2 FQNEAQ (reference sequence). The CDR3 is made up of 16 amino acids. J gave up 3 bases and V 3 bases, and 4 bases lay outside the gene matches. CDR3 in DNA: TGTGCCAGCAGCTTTCTCGGGACTAGCGGCTACAATGAGCAGTTCTTC. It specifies CASSFLGTSGYNEQFF.

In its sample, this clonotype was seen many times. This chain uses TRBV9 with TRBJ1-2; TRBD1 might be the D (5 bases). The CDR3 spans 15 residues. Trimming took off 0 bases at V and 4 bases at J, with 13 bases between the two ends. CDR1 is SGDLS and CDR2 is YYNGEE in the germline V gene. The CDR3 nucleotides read TGTGCCAGCAGCGTAGCTTCAGGGAATATCTATGGCTACACCTTC. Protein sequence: CASSVASGNIYGYTF.